The clone carrying this T cell receptor (beta chain) was counted many times. The antigen is unknown. One entry per CDR3 protein, called by TCRdb with MiXCR from the RT-PCR reads. This table has 610,000 or so distinct CDR3 sequences, 12% to 15% appearing once. The data belong to a study of response to subunit inactivated influenza vaccine. V shed 6 bases, J shed 4 bases, and the junction held 9 bases outside the gene matches. The CDR3 has 16 amino acids. Per germline, CDR1 PRHDT and CDR2 FYEKMQ (reference sequence). Overall study findings and caveats: A suggestion made by the authors is that each seasonal influenza vaccination recruits few new T cells.

This receptor was identified in a man aged 45-65 years who received an inactivated influenza vaccine. The V call is TRBV13, the J call TRBJ2-1, with 10 bases lining up with TRBD2. Material: PBMCs from blood, obtained less than 13 days after vaccination. The CDR3 here is CASSVETSGYYNEQFF. The CDR3 DNA follows: TGTGCCAGCAGTGTGGAGACTAGCGGGTATTACAATGAGCAGTTCTTC.